The present T cell receptor (beta chain) was sequenced within a study of PD-1 blockade in mismatch repair-deficient tumors. Method: immunoSEQ multiplex PCR; TCRdb's copy keeps in-frame clones and lacks some. Here the sample spans more than 40,000 clones, roughly 80% being singletons. The germline V gene has CDR1 MNHNY and CDR2 SVGAGI (reference sequence). Trimming shortened V by 4 bases and J by 1 base, and 8 bases separated the two germline ends. This CDR3 region has 13 residues. The clonotype comes from an adult with mismatch repair-deficient cancer. The chain carries TRBV6-6 and TRBJ2-7, with D hard to call. Sequencing was performed on peripheral blood, taken about 4.5 months after starting pembrolizumab. The CDR3 reads CASSSPKSYEQYF. The DNA for the CDR3 is TGTGCCAGCAGTTCGCCGAAATCCTACGAGCAGTACTTC.